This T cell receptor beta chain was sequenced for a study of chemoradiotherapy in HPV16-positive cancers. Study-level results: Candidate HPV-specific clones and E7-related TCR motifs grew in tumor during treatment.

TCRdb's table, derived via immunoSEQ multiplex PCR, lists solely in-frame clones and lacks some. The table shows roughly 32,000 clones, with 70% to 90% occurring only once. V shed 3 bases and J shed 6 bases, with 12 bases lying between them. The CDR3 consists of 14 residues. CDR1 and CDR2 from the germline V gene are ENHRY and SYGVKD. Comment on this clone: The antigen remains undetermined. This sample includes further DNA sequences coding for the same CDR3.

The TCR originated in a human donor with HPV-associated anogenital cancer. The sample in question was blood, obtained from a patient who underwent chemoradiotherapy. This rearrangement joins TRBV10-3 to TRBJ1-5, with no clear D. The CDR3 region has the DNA TGTGCCATCAGTGAAGGTGGGGAGGGTCAGCCCCAGCATTTT. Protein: CAISEGGEGQPQHF.